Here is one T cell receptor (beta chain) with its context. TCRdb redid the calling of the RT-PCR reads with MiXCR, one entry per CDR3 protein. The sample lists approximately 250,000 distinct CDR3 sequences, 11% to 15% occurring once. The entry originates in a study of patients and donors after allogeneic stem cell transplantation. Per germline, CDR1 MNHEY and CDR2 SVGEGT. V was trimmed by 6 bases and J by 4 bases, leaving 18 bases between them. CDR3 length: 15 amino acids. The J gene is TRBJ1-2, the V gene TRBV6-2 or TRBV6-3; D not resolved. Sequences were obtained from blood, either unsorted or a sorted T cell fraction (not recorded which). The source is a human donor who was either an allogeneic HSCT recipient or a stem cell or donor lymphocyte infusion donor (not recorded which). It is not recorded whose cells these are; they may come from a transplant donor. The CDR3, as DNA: TGTGCCAGCAGCGTGGACGGACTCGACTCCTATGGCTACACCTTC. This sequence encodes CASSVDGLDSYGYTF.